These 23 T cell receptor beta chains came from one sample sequenced in a study of graft-versus-host responses after intestinal transplantation (dated by TCRdb to 2020 to 2023). The sample's time point, from its label and the paper: cells obtained before transplantation from donor or recipient. The library was generated by the immunoSEQ multiplex PCR assay. TCRdb carries this immuneACCESS record with in-frame sequences only. Its versions omit some clonotypes, under half of them owing to an unresolved V gene in the studies checked, with the rest unexplained. For this sample there are 8,000 to 11,000 clones; around 29% appear just once. The ten top clones hold approximately 5% of the sample. Here the sequenced sample was alloreactive CD4+ T cells from a mixed lymphocyte reaction culture, taken before transplantation. The sample's cell subset or site label is to be understood as: CFSE-low proliferating T cells sorted from roughly six-day pre-transplant mixed lymphocyte reaction (GvH or HvG direction). The origin of the receptors is a human patient who was an organ donor for intestinal transplantation.

By sample fraction, this clone is medium-sized. The rearrangement links TRBV19 to TRBJ2-4, with TRBD2 as a possible D gene (5 bases). V was cut by 5 bases and J by 2 bases, with 7 bases left in between. Germline CDR1 is LNHDA and CDR2 is SQIVND (reference sequence). This CDR3 is 13 amino acids long. CDR3 sequence (DNA): TGTGCCAGTAGTGAGGGTCCCAAAAACATTCAGTACTTC. It codes for CASSEGPKNIQYF.

The chain employs TRBV5-1 and TRBJ2-3; TRBD1 aligns across 7 bases. This CDR3 contains 14 residues. Germline values: CDR1 SGHRS, CDR2 YFSETQ. The J segment lost 2 bases and the V segment lost 5 bases, leaving 5 bases of the junction unmatched. The CDR3: CASSPGTDTDTQYF. DNA of the CDR3: TGCGCCAGCAGTCCTGGGACAGACACAGATACGCAGTATTTT.

By share of the sample, this clone is medium-sized. This chain connects TRBV18 to TRBJ1-5; tentatively, D is TRBD1 (6 bases). CDR1 is KGHSH and CDR2 is LQKENI in the germline V gene. The CDR3 is 18 residues long. Trimming cost V 1 base and J 1 base, with 17 bases left between them. The CDR3 spells CASSPRVRDILSNQPQHF. CDR3 DNA sequence: TGTGCCAGCTCACCACGGGTAAGGGACATCCTGAGCAATCAGCCCCAGCATTTT.

By share, this clone ranks as large (0.1 to 1%). The rearrangement joins TRBV7-9 to TRBJ2-7; 9 positions match TRBD1. This CDR3 spans 14 amino acids. Germline V CDR1 and CDR2: SEHNR, FQNEAQ (reference sequence). J gave up 5 bases and V 2 bases, and 4 bases lay outside the gene matches. CDR3 bases: TGTGCCAGCAGCTTATGGGGACAGGGCGACGAGCAGTACTTC. Protein sequence: CASSLWGQGDEQYF.

This clone was detected only a few times. The genes are TRBV28 and TRBJ1-5; D uncertain. V was clipped by 3 bases and J by 0 bases, with 12 bases between them. The CDR3 is 16 residues long. The germline V gene has CDR1 MDHEN and CDR2 SYDVKM. The chain's CDR3 is CASSLSARYSNQPQHF. DNA of the CDR3: TGTGCCAGCAGTTTGAGCGCAAGGTATAGCAATCAGCCCCAGCATTTT.

This rearrangement joins TRBV6-1 to TRBJ2-1; the D is unclear. Per germline, CDR1 MNHNS and CDR2 SASEGT. The CDR3 is made up of 11 amino acids. V dropped 10 bases and J dropped 10 bases, with 14 bases sitting between them. The chain's CDR3 is CATTKVGEQFF. In DNA, the CDR3 is TGTGCCACCACGAAAGTCGGCGAGCAGTTCTTC.

This chain uses TRBV11-1 with TRBJ2-5; D is possibly TRBD2 (7 bases). V was trimmed by 5 bases and J by 5 bases, leaving 18 bases between them. This CDR3 contains 15 residues. The germline V gene encodes CDR1 SGHAT and CDR2 FQDESV (reference sequence). The CDR3 region is CASSRGDILPETQYF. DNA of the CDR3: TGTGCCAGCAGCCGGGGGGACATTCTTCCGGAGACCCAGTACTTC.

By share of the sample, this clone is medium-sized. The chain links TRBV2 to TRBJ1-2; D unresolved. The length of the CDR3 is 14 residues. V lost 3 bases to trimming and J lost 4 bases, with 12 bases between them. The germline V gene has CDR1 SNHLY and CDR2 FYNNEI. CDR3 in amino acids: CASSDGPSSYGYTF. The DNA for the CDR3 is TGTGCCAGCAGTGATGGGCCGAGCAGCTATGGCTACACCTTC.

The sample holds a few counts of this clone. The chain has TRBV5-4 and TRBJ1-6; the match to TRBD1 covers 10 bases. The ends lost 3 bases at V and 0 bases at J; junction bases unmatched: 0. In germline, CDR1 is SGHNT, CDR2 YYREEE (reference sequence). CDR3 length: 16 residues. CDR3 sequence (DNA): TGTGCCAGCAGCTGGACAGGGGGCTCCTATAATTCACCCCTCCACTTT. Its translation is CASSWTGGSYNSPLHF.

This chain links TRBV28 with TRBJ2-6; D unresolved. Germline loops: CDR1 MDHEN, CDR2 SYDVKM. The CDR3 is made up of 16 amino acids. Trimming shortened V by 1 base and J by 0 bases, and 7 bases separated the two germline ends. CDR3 amino acids: CASSLSYTSGANVLTF. CDR3 bases: TGTGCCAGCAGTTTATCATATACCTCTGGGGCCAACGTCCTGACTTTC. Supplemented by reference TRBV28 and TRBJ2-6, the full variable domain reads DVKVTQSSRYLVKRTGEKVFLECVQDMDHENMFWYRQDPGLGLRLIYFSYDVKMKEKGDIPEGYSVSREKKERFSLILESASTNQTSMYLCASSLSYTSGANVLTFGAGSRLTVL.

This clone has a handful of counts. Other DNA sequences of this sample code for an identical CDR3. The J gene is TRBJ2-7, the V gene TRBV29-1; TRBD1 agrees at 8 bases. CDR1 is SQVTM, CDR2 ANQGSEA, per germline. The CDR3 is 12 residues long. V dropped 7 bases and J dropped 2; count of bases not matched to a gene: 4. Here the CDR3 reads CSGGTGAYEQYF. CDR3 sequence (DNA): TGCAGCGGGGGGACAGGAGCCTACGAGCAGTACTTC.

The chain couples TRBV7-2 to TRBJ2-2; 9 nucleotides agree with TRBD1. The CDR3 covers 16 residues. With 2 bases clipped from V and 6 bases from J, the junction kept 7 bases outside the gene matches. Germline V gene sequence: CDR1 SGHTA, CDR2 FQGNSA. CDR3 loop: CASSLLGQGYSGELFF. CDR3 sequence (DNA): TGTGCCAGCAGCTTACTGGGACAGGGTTATTCCGGGGAGCTGTTTTTT. Filled out from reference TRBV7-2 and TRBJ2-2, the complete variable domain reads GAGVSQSPSNKVTEKGKDVELRCDPISGHTALYWYRQSLGQGLEFLIYFQGNSAPDKSGLPSDRFSAERTGGSVSTLTIQRTQQEDSAVYLCASSLLGQGYSGELFFGEGSRLTVL.

The chain has TRBV29-1 and TRBJ2-3; 11 bases fit TRBD1. This CDR3 comprises 14 residues. Germline CDR1 and CDR2: SQVTM and ANQGSEA. The V segment lost 4 bases and the J segment 2 bases; nucleotides outside the gene matches: 2. CDR3 protein: CSVGGQGATDTQYF. DNA of the CDR3: TGCAGCGTTGGAGGACAGGGGGCCACAGATACGCAGTATTTT.

The chain joins TRBV19 to TRBJ2-4, with 13 bases matching TRBD2. The CDR3 is 19 residues long. V gave up 0 bases and J gave up 2 bases; unmatched junction bases: 7. Germline-derived CDR1 and CDR2 are LNHDA and SQIVND (reference sequence). The DNA for the CDR3 is TGTGCCAGTAGTATAGATCAAAGGGGGACTAGCGGGACCAAAAACATTCAGTACTTC. It translates to CASSIDQRGTSGTKNIQYF.

CDR3 nucleotide sequence: TGTGCCAGCAGCTTAGGACAGGGGATCCCTGGCTACACCTTC. The encoded protein is CASSLGQGIPGYTF. This chain connects TRBV7-8 to TRBJ1-2, with 8 bases matching TRBD1. J was trimmed by 7 bases and V by 1 base; bases with no gene match: 5. In germline, CDR1 is SGHVS, CDR2 FQNEAQ. The length of the CDR3 is 14 residues.

This clone was counted a few times. This sequence joins TRBV5-4 and TRBJ2-7, with a possible D match to TRBD1 (6 bases). The V end was cut by 3 bases, the J end by 4 bases, with 20 bases between. The length of the CDR3 is 16 residues. Germline V gene lookup returns CDR1 SGHNT and CDR2 YYREEE (reference sequence). The CDR3 bases are TGTGCCAGCAGCTCGAAAACAAGGGACATCGGTTACGAGCAGTACTTC. Translation gives CASSSKTRDIGYEQYF. Full variable domain (rest looked up from reference TRBV5-4 and TRBJ2-7): ETGVTQSPTHLIKTRGQQVTLRCSSQSGHNTVSWYQQALGQGPQFIFQYYREEENGRGNFPPRFSGLQFPNYSSELNVNALELDDSALYLCASSSKTRDIGYEQYFGPGTRLTVT.

The chain combines TRBV19 with TRBJ2-7; 9 positions agree with TRBD1. Germline trimming cut 2 bases from V and 4 bases from J; bases unmatched to any gene: 6. Germline V CDR1 and CDR2: LNHDA, SQIVND (reference sequence). There are 15 residues in the CDR3. DNA of the CDR3: TGTGCCAGTAGTATACCGGGACAGGGCAAGTACGAGCAGTACTTC. It codes for CASSIPGQGKYEQYF.

This clone has just one count. This chain joins TRBV11-3 and TRBJ1-6; D is unresolved. V gave up 3 bases and J gave up 8 bases, with 8 bases separating them. The germline gives CDR1 SGHNT, CDR2 YENEEA. The CDR3 loop spans 13 amino acids. The CDR3 protein is CASSLGIDSPLHF. The CDR3 DNA reads TGTGCCAGCAGCTTGGGGATTGATTCACCCCTCCACTTT. Variable domain in full (rest from reference TRBV11-3 and TRBJ1-6): EAGVVQSPRYKIIEKKQPVAFWCNPISGHNTLYWYLQNLGQGPELLIRYENEEAVDDSQLPKDRFSAERLKGVDSTLKIQPAELGDSAVYLCASSLGIDSPLHFGNGTRLTVT.

The chain recombines TRBV5-1 with TRBJ2-3, with D possibly being TRBD2 (6 bases). The CDR3 is 15 residues long. CDR1 and CDR2 from the germline V gene are SGHRS and YFSETQ. The V gene lost 3 bases and the J gene lost 4 bases, with 15 bases spanning the gap. CDR3 protein: CASSSLGGIADTQYF. The CDR3 nucleotides read TGCGCCAGCAGCTCCCTCGGGGGAATAGCAGATACGCAGTATTTT.

This clone was picked up one time. V is TRBV29-1 and J is TRBJ1-3, with TRBD1 as a possible D gene (6 bases). Germline assignment: CDR1 SQVTM and CDR2 ANQGSEA. V was pared by 3 bases and J by 3 bases, with 6 bases between. CDR3 length: 12 amino acids. CDR3 protein: CSVDRGGNTIYF. In DNA form, the CDR3 reads TGCAGCGTTGACAGGGGTGGAAACACCATATATTTT. The complete variable domain, with remaining parts taken from reference TRBV29-1 and TRBJ1-3, reads SAVISQKPSRDICQRGTSLTIQCQVDSQVTMMFWYRQQPGQSLTLIATANQGSEATYESGFVIDKFPISRPNLTFSTLTVSNMSPEDSSIYLCSVDRGGNTIYFGEGSWLTVV.

By sample share, this clone is medium-sized. V gene TRBV5-1 combines with J gene TRBJ2-1; no firm D call. Germline V gene lookup returns CDR1 SGHRS and CDR2 YFSETQ. V lost 0 bases to trimming and J lost 2 bases, with 3 bases between them. This CDR3 region has 13 residues. The CDR3 region is CASSLATYNEQFF. Here the CDR3 DNA reads TGCGCCAGCAGCTTGGCTACCTACAATGAGCAGTTCTTC. The full variable domain, in which reference TRBV5-1 and TRBJ2-1 provide the parts outside the CDR3, is KAGVTQTPRYLIKTRGQQVTLSCSPISGHRSVSWYQQTPGQGLQFLFEYFSETQRNKGNFPGRFSGRQFSNSRSEMNVSTLELGDSALYLCASSLATYNEQFFGPGTRLTVL.

For the CDR3, the DNA is TGTGCCAGCAGCTTAGCGTCGTGGAGCTCCTACAATGAGCAGTTCTTC. Translated: CASSLASWSSYNEQFF. The gene calls are TRBV7-2 and TRBJ2-1; D uncertain. Trimming left V 0 bases short and J 0 bases short, with 9 bases between. The length of the CDR3 is 16 residues. In germline, CDR1 is SGHTA, CDR2 FQGNSA.

The chain employs TRBV28 and TRBJ1-3; no clear D gene. V was cut by 6 bases and J by 6 bases, with 9 bases left in between. The CDR3 totals 12 residues. Germline-derived CDR1 and CDR2 are MDHEN and SYDVKM. CDR3 in amino acids: CASSTNANTIYF. CDR3 nucleotide sequence: TGTGCCAGCAGCACCAATGCAAACACCATATATTTT.